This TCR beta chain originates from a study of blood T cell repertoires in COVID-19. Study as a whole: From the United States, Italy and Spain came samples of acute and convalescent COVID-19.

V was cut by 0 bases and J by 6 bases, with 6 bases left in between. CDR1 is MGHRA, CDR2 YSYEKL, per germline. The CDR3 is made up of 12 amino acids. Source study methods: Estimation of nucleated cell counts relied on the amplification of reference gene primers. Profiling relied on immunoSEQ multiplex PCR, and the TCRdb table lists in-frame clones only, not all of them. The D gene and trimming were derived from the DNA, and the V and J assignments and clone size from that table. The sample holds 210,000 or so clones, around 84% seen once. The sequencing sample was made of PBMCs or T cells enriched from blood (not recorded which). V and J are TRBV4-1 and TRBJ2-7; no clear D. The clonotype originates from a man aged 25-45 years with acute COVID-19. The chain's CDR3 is CASSQDLSEQYF. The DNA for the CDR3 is TGCGCCAGCAGCCAAGATCTATCCGAGCAGTACTTC.